Following are 23 T cell receptor beta chains from one sample sequenced in a study of T cells expressing NK-cell markers. TCRdb re-called the 5' RACE reads, yielding one record per CDR3 amino acid sequence without DNA. This sample's table has around 280,000 distinct CDR3 sequences. Sequencing was carried out using blood T cells: a sorted CD56 or NKG2C T cell subset, CD4+ or CD8+ T cells, or bulk PBMC T cells (not recorded which). The origin of the receptors is a man between 18 and 35 years old in good health.

The chain carries TRBV18 and TRBJ2-6; TCRdb proposes TRBD1, but this gene call is untestable without DNA. Looked up from germline, CDR1 is KGHSH and CDR2 is LQKENI. CDR3 length: 17 amino acids. The CDR3: CASSPDSWGAGANVLTF.

The chain recombines TRBV15 with TRBJ1-2; lacking DNA, the TRBD1 call made by TCRdb goes unchecked. This CDR3 is built from 15 residues. Germline V gene data show CDR1 as LNHNV and CDR2 as YYDKDF (reference sequence). The CDR3 loop reads CATSLVKGQNYGYTF. Supplemented by reference TRBV15 and TRBJ1-2, the full variable domain reads DAMVIQNPRYQVTQFGKPVTLSCSQTLNHNVMYWYQQKSSQAPKLLFHYYDKDFNNEADTPDNFQSRRPNTSFCFLDIRSPGLGDTAMYLCATSLVKGQNYGYTFGSGTRLTVV.

This chain joins TRBV5-1 and TRBJ2-7; without DNA, the TCRdb call of TRBD1 cannot be checked. Germline-derived CDR1 and CDR2 are SGHRS and YFSETQ. This CDR3 has 14 amino acids. The CDR3 sequence: CASSRNTGNYEQYF.

The chain combines TRBV11-2 with TRBJ2-5; TCRdb's D call, TRBD2, is unchecked because there is no DNA. Germline CDR1 reads SGHAT; CDR2 reads FQNNGV. CDR3 length: 15 residues. The chain's CDR3 is CASSSLAPMGETQYF.

The chain uses TRBV7-2 and TRBJ2-1; TCRdb indicates TRBD2, and absent DNA this call remains unverified. Germline V gene lookup returns CDR1 SGHTA and CDR2 FQGNSA. The CDR3 sequence is 12 residues long. CDR3 sequence: CASSPGLPEQFF.

This sequence joins TRBV5-4 and TRBJ2-5. This CDR3 has 14 amino acids. Germline CDR1 and CDR2: SGHNT and YYREEE (reference sequence). The CDR3 here is CASSPRGTQETQYF.

The chain is built from TRBV20-1 and TRBJ2-1; TCRdb outputs TRBD2, but without DNA this stays unchecked. The CDR3 consists of 14 residues. Germline CDR1 and CDR2: DFQATT and SNEGSKA (reference sequence). The CDR3 reads CSAKLAGGPIFQFF.

This chain joins TRBV19 and TRBJ1-3; TCRdb indicates TRBD1, and absent DNA this call remains unverified. This CDR3 comprises 16 residues. Germline CDR1 and CDR2: LNHDA and SQIVND (reference sequence). CDR3: CASSSQGGVSGNTIYF.

The V call is TRBV5-1, the J call TRBJ2-5; the D gene TCRdb calls, TRBD2, cannot be checked with no DNA. Germline CDR1 SGHRS, CDR2 YFSETQ. The CDR3 contains 14 residues. CDR3 region: CASSHYGTQETQYF.

The chain couples TRBV29-1 to TRBJ2-4; TCRdb picks TRBD1, but there is no DNA to check that call. CDR1 is SQVTM and CDR2 is ANQGSEA in the germline V gene. The CDR3 length is 13 residues. The CDR3: CSMETGGRNIQYF.

The gene calls are TRBV20-1 and TRBJ2-1; TCRdb proposes TRBD2, but this gene call is untestable without DNA. Per germline, CDR1 DFQATT and CDR2 SNEGSKA (reference sequence). The CDR3 sequence is 17 residues long. CDR3 sequence: CSARDYGELSSYNEQFF.

The chain recombines TRBV7-2 with TRBJ2-4; absent DNA, TCRdb's TRBD2 call cannot be checked. This CDR3 contains 15 residues. CDR1 and CDR2 (germline): SGHTA, FQGNSA. This chain's CDR3 is CASSLASGIRNIQYF.

CDR3: CSVVRGLAGGLNEQFF. V is TRBV29-1 and J is TRBJ2-1; TCRdb picks TRBD2, but there is no DNA to check that call. This CDR3 contains 16 residues. Germline V CDR1 and CDR2: SQVTM, ANQGSEA.

The gene calls are TRBV20-1 and TRBJ2-3; TCRdb gives TRBD2 as the D gene, but with no DNA this cannot be confirmed. Looked up from germline, CDR1 is DFQATT and CDR2 is SNEGSKA (reference sequence). The CDR3 has 16 amino acids. The CDR3 loop is CSATGPGVRVSDTQYF.

The chain uses TRBV20-1 and TRBJ2-5; no DNA is available, so the TRBD2 call from TCRdb remains unchecked. The CDR3 is made up of 17 amino acids. Germline loops: CDR1 DFQATT, CDR2 SNEGSKA (reference sequence). This CDR3 is CSARDPGLAGIQETQYF.

The J gene is TRBJ1-1, the V gene TRBV27; the TCRdb call, TRBD1, lacks DNA for checking. The CDR3 runs 15 residues. From germline, CDR1 is MNHEY and CDR2 SMNVEV (reference sequence). CDR3 region: CASRAPWGAGTEAFF.

The chain carries TRBV15 and TRBJ1-1; TCRdb designates TRBD1, a call that cannot be tested without DNA. Germline V gene lookup returns CDR1 LNHNV and CDR2 YYDKDF (reference sequence). This CDR3 comprises 13 residues. The CDR3 here is CASGTGVATEAFF. Complete variable domain (other parts from reference TRBV15 and TRBJ1-1): DAMVIQNPRYQVTQFGKPVTLSCSQTLNHNVMYWYQQKSSQAPKLLFHYYDKDFNNEADTPDNFQSRRPNTSFCFLDIRSPGLGDTAMYLCASGTGVATEAFFGQGTRLTVV.

The rearrangement joins TRBV11-2 to TRBJ2-6; TCRdb proposes TRBD2, but this gene call is untestable without DNA. Germline CDR1 SGHAT, CDR2 FQNNGV. The CDR3 consists of 19 residues. The CDR3 is CASSLESQGLTSGANVLTF.

The chain has TRBV19 and TRBJ2-1; TCRdb outputs TRBD1, but without DNA this stays unchecked. The CDR3 length is 12 residues. Germline-derived CDR1 and CDR2 are LNHDA and SQIVND (reference sequence). The CDR3 sequence: CASQIMGTEQFF.

The chain links TRBV20-1 to TRBJ2-3; TCRdb selects TRBD1, and the lack of DNA leaves this call unchecked. The CDR3 spans 15 residues. Looked up from germline, CDR1 is DFQATT and CDR2 is SNEGSKA (reference sequence). The CDR3 sequence is CSARDRAKGGDTQYF.

This chain connects TRBV11-3 to TRBJ2-5; checking the TCRdb D call of TRBD2 is not possible without DNA. Per germline, CDR1 SGHNT and CDR2 YENEEA. The length of the CDR3 is 15 residues. This CDR3 is CASSPGTSAQETQYF. The full variable domain, its missing parts supplied by reference TRBV11-3 and TRBJ2-5, is EAGVVQSPRYKIIEKKQPVAFWCNPISGHNTLYWYLQNLGQGPELLIRYENEEAVDDSQLPKDRFSAERLKGVDSTLKIQPAELGDSAVYLCASSPGTSAQETQYFGPGTRLLVL.

This chain joins TRBV19 and TRBJ1-2; TCRdb returns TRBD1, unconfirmable since there is no DNA. In germline, CDR1 is LNHDA, CDR2 SQIVND (reference sequence). The CDR3 has 15 amino acids. CDR3 sequence reads: CASSISDRGPYGYTF.

The rearrangement uses TRBV5-1 and TRBJ2-3. CDR1 SGHRS and CDR2 YFSETQ come from the germline V gene. The CDR3 totals 12 residues. CDR3: CASSWDRLTQYF.